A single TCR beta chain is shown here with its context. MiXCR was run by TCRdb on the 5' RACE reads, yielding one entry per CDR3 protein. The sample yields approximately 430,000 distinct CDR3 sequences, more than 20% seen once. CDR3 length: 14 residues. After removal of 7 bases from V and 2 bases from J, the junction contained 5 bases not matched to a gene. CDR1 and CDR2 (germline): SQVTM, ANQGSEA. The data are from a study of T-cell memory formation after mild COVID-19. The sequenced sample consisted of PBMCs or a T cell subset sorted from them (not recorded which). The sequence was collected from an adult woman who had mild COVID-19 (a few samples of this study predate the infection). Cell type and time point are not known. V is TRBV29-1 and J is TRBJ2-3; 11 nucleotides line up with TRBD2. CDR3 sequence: CSGGLAGVTDTQYF. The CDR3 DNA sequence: TGCAGCGGAGGACTAGCGGGCGTCACAGATACGCAGTATTTT.